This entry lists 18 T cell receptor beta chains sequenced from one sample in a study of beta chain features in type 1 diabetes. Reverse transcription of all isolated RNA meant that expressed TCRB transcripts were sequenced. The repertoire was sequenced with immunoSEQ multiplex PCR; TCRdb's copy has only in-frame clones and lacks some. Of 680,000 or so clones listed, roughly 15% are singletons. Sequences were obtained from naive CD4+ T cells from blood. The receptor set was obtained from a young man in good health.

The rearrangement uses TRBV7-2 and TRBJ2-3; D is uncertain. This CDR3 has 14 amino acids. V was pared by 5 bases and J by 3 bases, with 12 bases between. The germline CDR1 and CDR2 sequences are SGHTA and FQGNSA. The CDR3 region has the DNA TGTGCCAGCAGCCCAAGGGCCCGTACAGATACGCAGTATTTT. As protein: CASSPRARTDTQYF.

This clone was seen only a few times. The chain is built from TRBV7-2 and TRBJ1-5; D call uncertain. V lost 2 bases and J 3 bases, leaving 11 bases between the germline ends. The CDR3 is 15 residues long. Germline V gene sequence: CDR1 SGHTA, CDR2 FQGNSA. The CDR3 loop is CASSLSGSLNQPQHF. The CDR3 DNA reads TGTGCCAGCAGCTTAAGTGGGTCCCTCAATCAGCCCCAGCATTTT. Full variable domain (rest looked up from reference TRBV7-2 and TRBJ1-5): GAGVSQSPSNKVTEKGKDVELRCDPISGHTALYWYRQSLGQGLEFLIYFQGNSAPDKSGLPSDRFSAERTGGSVSTLTIQRTQQEDSAVYLCASSLSGSLNQPQHFGDGTRLSIL.

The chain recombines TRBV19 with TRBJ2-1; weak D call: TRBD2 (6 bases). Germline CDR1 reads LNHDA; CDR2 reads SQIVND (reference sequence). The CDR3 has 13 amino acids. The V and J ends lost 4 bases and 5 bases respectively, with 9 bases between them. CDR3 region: CASSTGLHNEQFF. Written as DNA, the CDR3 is TGTGCCAGTAGTACGGGACTCCACAATGAGCAGTTCTTC.

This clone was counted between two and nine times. The chain's CDR3 is CASSLTGIQPQHF. In DNA, the CDR3 is TGTGCCAGCAGCTTGACAGGGATCCAGCCCCAGCATTTT. The chain employs TRBV5-6 and TRBJ1-5, with D possibly matching TRBD1 (6 bases). This CDR3 comprises 13 residues. V was pared by 1 base and J by 7 bases, with 9 bases between. The V gene's germline CDR1 is SGHDT and CDR2 YYEEEE.

CDR3: CASSVTRPTQYF. CDR3 nucleotide sequence: TGTGCCAGCAGTGTGACGAGACCTACGCAGTATTTT. The chain links TRBV2 to TRBJ2-3; D not resolved. This CDR3 spans 12 amino acids. Germline V lookup: CDR1 SNHLY, CDR2 FYNNEI. With 4 bases removed from V and 8 bases from J, the gap between germline ends came to 10 bases.

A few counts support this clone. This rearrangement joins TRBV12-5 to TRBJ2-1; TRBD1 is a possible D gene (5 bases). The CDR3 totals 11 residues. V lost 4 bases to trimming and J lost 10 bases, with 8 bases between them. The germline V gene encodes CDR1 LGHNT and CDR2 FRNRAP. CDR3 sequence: CASGSRGEQFF. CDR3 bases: TGTGCTAGTGGTTCTAGGGGAGAGCAGTTCTTC.

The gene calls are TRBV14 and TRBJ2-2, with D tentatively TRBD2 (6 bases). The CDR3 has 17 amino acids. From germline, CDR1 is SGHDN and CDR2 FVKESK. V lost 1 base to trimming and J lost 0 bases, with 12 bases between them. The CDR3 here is CASSQVGRYPNTGELFF. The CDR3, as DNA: TGTGCCAGCAGCCAAGTAGGGAGGTATCCGAACACCGGGGAGCTGTTTTTT.

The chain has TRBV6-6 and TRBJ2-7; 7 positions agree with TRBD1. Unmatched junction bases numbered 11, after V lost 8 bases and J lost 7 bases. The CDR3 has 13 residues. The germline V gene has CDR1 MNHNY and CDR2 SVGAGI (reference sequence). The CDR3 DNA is TGTGCCAGCCAAGACAGGGTTCCTGGAGAGCAGTACTTC. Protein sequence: CASQDRVPGEQYF.

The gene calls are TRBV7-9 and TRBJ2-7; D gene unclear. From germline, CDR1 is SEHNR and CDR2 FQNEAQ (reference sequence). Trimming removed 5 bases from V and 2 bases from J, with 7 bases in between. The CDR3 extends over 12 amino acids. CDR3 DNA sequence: TGTGCCAGCAGCGAACAAGCCTACGAGCAGTACTTC. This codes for CASSEQAYEQYF.

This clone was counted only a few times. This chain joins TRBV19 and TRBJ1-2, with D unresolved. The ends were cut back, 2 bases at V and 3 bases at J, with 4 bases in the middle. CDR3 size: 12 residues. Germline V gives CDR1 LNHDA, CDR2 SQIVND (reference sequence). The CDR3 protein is CASSIRDYGYTF. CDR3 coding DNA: TGTGCCAGTAGTATACGGGACTATGGCTACACCTTC. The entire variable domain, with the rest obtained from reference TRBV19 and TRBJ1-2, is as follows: DGGITQSPKYLFRKEGQNVTLSCEQNLNHDAMYWYRQDPGQGLRLIYYSQIVNDFQKGDIAEGYSVSREKKESFPLTVTSAQKNPTAFYLCASSIRDYGYTFGSGTRLTVV.

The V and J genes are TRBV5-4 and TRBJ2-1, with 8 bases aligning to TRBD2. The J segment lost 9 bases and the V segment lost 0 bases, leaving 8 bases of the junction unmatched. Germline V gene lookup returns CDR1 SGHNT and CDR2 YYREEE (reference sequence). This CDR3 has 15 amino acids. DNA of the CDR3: TGTGCCAGCAGCTTGGGGCGGGAGGATATGGGTGAGCAGTTCTTC. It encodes CASSLGREDMGEQFF. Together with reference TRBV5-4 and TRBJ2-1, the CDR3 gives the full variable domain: ETGVTQSPTHLIKTRGQQVTLRCSSQSGHNTVSWYQQALGQGPQFIFQYYREEENGRGNFPPRFSGLQFPNYSSELNVNALELDDSALYLCASSLGREDMGEQFFGPGTRLTVL.

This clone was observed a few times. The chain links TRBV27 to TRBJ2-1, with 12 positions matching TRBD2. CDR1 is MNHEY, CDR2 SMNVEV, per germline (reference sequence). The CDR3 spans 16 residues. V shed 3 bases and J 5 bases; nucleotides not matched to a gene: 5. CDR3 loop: CASSFRLAGAHNEQFF. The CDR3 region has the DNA TGTGCCAGCAGTTTTAGACTAGCGGGGGCGCACAATGAGCAGTTCTTC.

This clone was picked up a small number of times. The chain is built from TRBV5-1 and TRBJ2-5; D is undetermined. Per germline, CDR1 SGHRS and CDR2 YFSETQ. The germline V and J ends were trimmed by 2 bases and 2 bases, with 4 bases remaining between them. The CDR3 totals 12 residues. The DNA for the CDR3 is TGCGCCAGCAGCTTCTTGCAAGAGACCCAGTACTTC. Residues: CASSFLQETQYF. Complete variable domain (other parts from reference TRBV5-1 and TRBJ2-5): KAGVTQTPRYLIKTRGQQVTLSCSPISGHRSVSWYQQTPGQGLQFLFEYFSETQRNKGNFPGRFSGRQFSNSRSEMNVSTLELGDSALYLCASSFLQETQYFGPGTRLLVL.

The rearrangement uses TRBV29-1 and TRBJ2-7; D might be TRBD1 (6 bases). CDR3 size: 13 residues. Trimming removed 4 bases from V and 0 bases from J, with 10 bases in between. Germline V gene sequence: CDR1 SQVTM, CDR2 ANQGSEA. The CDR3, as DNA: TGCAGCGTTGTGCGGACAGCCTCCTACGAGCAGTACTTC. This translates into CSVVRTASYEQYF.

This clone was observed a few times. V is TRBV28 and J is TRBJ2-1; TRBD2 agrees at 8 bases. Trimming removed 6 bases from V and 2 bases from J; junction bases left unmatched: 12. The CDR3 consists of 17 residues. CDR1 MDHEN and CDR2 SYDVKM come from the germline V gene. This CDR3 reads CASRGSGGQPPYNEQFF. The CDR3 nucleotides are TGTGCCAGCAGGGGAAGCGGGGGCCAACCGCCCTACAATGAGCAGTTCTTC.

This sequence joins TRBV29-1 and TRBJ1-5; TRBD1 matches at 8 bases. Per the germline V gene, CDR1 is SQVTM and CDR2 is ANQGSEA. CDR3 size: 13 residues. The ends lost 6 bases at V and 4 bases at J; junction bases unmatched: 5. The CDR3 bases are TGCAGCGTCGTAGACAGGGGAAATCAGCCCCAGCATTTT. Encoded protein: CSVVDRGNQPQHF.

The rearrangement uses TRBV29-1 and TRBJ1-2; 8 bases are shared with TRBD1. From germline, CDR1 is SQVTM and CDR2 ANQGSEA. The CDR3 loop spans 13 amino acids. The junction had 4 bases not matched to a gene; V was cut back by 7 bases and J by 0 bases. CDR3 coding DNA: TGCAGCGCCTCGGGACAGGCTAACTATGGCTACACCTTC. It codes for CSASGQANYGYTF.

CDR3 DNA sequence: TGCGCCAGCAGCCAAGTACCACTCTCGAGCTACGAGCAGTACTTC. Protein sequence: CASSQVPLSSYEQYF. This sequence joins TRBV4-1 and TRBJ2-7, with D unresolved. Germline CDR1 reads MGHRA; CDR2 reads YSYEKL. The germline V and J ends were trimmed by 1 base and 3 bases, with 13 bases remaining between them. CDR3 length equals 15 residues.